One sample yielded the 13 T cell receptor beta chains listed below, sequenced in a study of blood T cell repertoires in COVID-19. Sequencing used immunoSEQ multiplex PCR; TCRdb keeps in-frame clones, though not all of them. Counted here are about 68,000 clones, roughly three quarters occurring once; the ten biggest clones make up about an eighth. The sequenced sample was peripheral blood. The receptors come from a human donor in a cohort sampled during active COVID-19.

The rearrangement uses TRBV2 and TRBJ2-7; 9 bases are shared with TRBD1. The CDR3 spans 14 residues. Germline lookup yields CDR1 SNHLY and CDR2 FYNNEI. Trimming removed 5 bases from V and 4 bases from J; junction bases left unmatched: 6. The CDR3 sequence is CASSLQGARYEQYF. CDR3 sequence (DNA): TGTGCCAGCAGTCTACAGGGGGCTCGGTACGAGCAGTACTTC.

This chain joins TRBV5-6 and TRBJ2-1; 13 bases line up with TRBD2. This CDR3 region has 16 residues. The germline V gene has CDR1 SGHDT and CDR2 YYEEEE. With V trimmed by 4 bases and J by 3 bases, 4 bases remained unmatched. CDR3 DNA sequence: TGTGCCAGCAGCGCGACTAGCGGGGGGTTCTACAATGAGCAGTTCTTC. Translating gives CASSATSGGFYNEQFF.

The V gene is TRBV6-6, the J gene TRBJ2-2; TRBD2 might be the D (6 bases). V was pared by 7 bases and J by 6 bases, with 9 bases between. The CDR3 is made up of 12 amino acids. Germline V gene data show CDR1 as MNHNY and CDR2 as SVGAGI (reference sequence). The CDR3 nucleotides read TGTGCCAGCATCCGGGAGCCCGGGGAGCTGTTTTTT. Translation gives CASIREPGELFF.

J is TRBJ1-2 and V is TRBV7-9; tentatively, D is TRBD1 (6 bases). Germline CDR1 reads SEHNR; CDR2 reads FQNEAQ (reference sequence). The CDR3 runs to 13 residues. V lost 6 bases, J lost 4 bases, and 12 bases lay in between. CDR3 protein: CASSYRDPYGYTF. CDR3 in DNA: TGTGCCAGCAGTTACAGGGACCCCTATGGCTACACCTTC.

This chain joins TRBV6-1 and TRBJ2-2; D is perhaps TRBD2 (5 bases). Germline lookup yields CDR1 MNHNS and CDR2 SASEGT. CDR3 length equals 16 residues. V was clipped by 2 bases and J by 1 base, with 11 bases between them. CDR3 amino acids: CASSEFSGENTGELFF. CDR3 sequence (DNA): TGTGCCAGCAGTGAATTCTCCGGGGAGAACACCGGGGAGCTGTTTTTT.

This clone was seen only a few times. This chain joins TRBV6-4 and TRBJ2-7; 7 nucleotides line up with TRBD2. This CDR3 is built from 15 residues. V shed 5 bases, J shed 5 bases, and the junction held 12 bases outside the gene matches. CDR1 is MRHNA and CDR2 is SNTAGT in the germline V gene. Written as DNA, the CDR3 is TGTGCCAGCAGTCGAAGGGGCGGGAGCGGGGACGAGCAGTACGTC. Its translation: CASSRRGGSGDEQYV.

This rearrangement joins TRBV29-1 to TRBJ2-5; no clear D. The CDR3 has 13 residues. V gave up 4 bases and J gave up 7 bases, with 16 bases separating them. The V gene's germline CDR1 is SQVTM and CDR2 ANQGSEA. CDR3 protein: CSVGIGDQATQYF. DNA of the CDR3: TGCAGCGTTGGAATAGGCGACCAGGCGACCCAGTACTTC.

This clone was detected only once. The rearrangement joins TRBV2 to TRBJ2-1; D possibly corresponds to TRBD2 (5 bases). The CDR3 length is 15 residues. Germline V gives CDR1 SNHLY, CDR2 FYNNEI. The V gene lost 10 bases and the J gene lost 0 bases, with 16 bases spanning the gap. The chain's CDR3 is CATRRDRRSYNEQFF. As DNA, the CDR3 is TGTGCCACCCGTCGGGATCGACGCTCCTACAATGAGCAGTTCTTC.

The rearrangement uses TRBV27 and TRBJ1-4, with TRBD1 as a possible D gene (5 bases). Per germline, CDR1 MNHEY and CDR2 SMNVEV (reference sequence). Trimming cost V 6 bases and J 14 bases, with 31 bases left between them. The CDR3 consists of 17 residues. The CDR3 loop reads CASSPDRHGAFGVVLFF. In nucleotides, the CDR3 is TGTGCCAGCAGCCCTGACAGACACGGAGCCTTCGGAGTAGTGCTGTTTTTT.

This clone was recorded only once. The gene calls are TRBV9 and TRBJ2-1; 8 bases fit TRBD2. Germline CDR1 reads SGDLS; CDR2 reads YYNGEE. V shed 0 bases, J shed 2 bases, and the junction held 1 base outside the gene matches. The CDR3 sequence is 15 residues long. As DNA, the CDR3 is TGTGCCAGCAGCGTAGATAGCGGGGCCTACAATGAGCAGTTCTTC. Protein product: CASSVDSGAYNEQFF. Combining the CDR3 with reference TRBV9 and TRBJ2-1 gives the whole variable domain DSGVTQTPKHLITATGQRVTLRCSPRSGDLSVYWYQQSLDQGLQFLIQYYNGEERAKGNILERFSAQQFPDLHSELNLSSLELGDSALYFCASSVDSGAYNEQFFGPGTRLTVL.

The chain carries TRBV9 and TRBJ2-7; 8 nucleotides line up with TRBD2. The CDR3 runs to 15 residues. The germline gives CDR1 SGDLS, CDR2 YYNGEE. V shed 1 base, J shed 0 bases, and the junction held 3 bases outside the gene matches. The CDR3 sequence: CASSVSGGASYEQYF. CDR3 nucleotides: TGTGCCAGCAGCGTATCGGGGGGGGCCTCCTACGAGCAGTACTTC.

The chain combines TRBV6-2 or TRBV6-3 with TRBJ2-3, with TRBD2 as a possible D gene (6 bases). V lost 6 bases, J lost 7 bases, and 14 bases lay in between. Germline assignment: CDR1 MNHEY and CDR2 SVGEGT. CDR3 size: 13 residues. The CDR3, as DNA: TGTGCCAGCAGCCTTCCGGGACTCAATACGCAGTATTTT. Protein: CASSLPGLNTQYF.

The chain joins TRBV7-3 to TRBJ2-5, with D perhaps matching TRBD2 (6 bases). The germline V gene has CDR1 SGHTA and CDR2 FQGTGA. There are 14 residues in the CDR3. The V and J ends lost 6 bases and 5 bases respectively, with 16 bases between them. This CDR3 is CASSSSAGWETQYF. For the CDR3, the DNA is TGTGCCAGCAGTTCGAGCGCGGGGTGGGAGACCCAGTACTTC.